A selection of T cell receptor beta chains follows, all from one sample in a study of STAT5B mutations in CD4+ large granular lymphocyte leukemia. The method was immunoSEQ multiplex PCR; TCRdb's version includes in-frame clones alone and lacks a portion of them. The data show roughly 48,000 clones, approximately 70% seen once. Sequencing input: CD4+ T cells from blood buffy coats. These receptors all come from a human donor in good health. Each CDR3 is given with its conserved first and last residue. Each record gives: CDR3 DNA, CDR3 protein, V gene, J gene, clone size, D gene. A D gene is named only where the DNA matches it firmly. Only some rows state a clone size, as once, few, many or a class for expanded clones.

DNA: TGCGCCAGCAGCCAGGGGAATTCGGACACCGGGGAGCTGTTTTTT
CDR3: CASSQGNSDTGELFF
V: TRBV5-1
J: TRBJ2-2
size: NA
D: NA

DNA: TGTGCCAGCAGCTTTAGTAGTGGGGGGGTTCCGAACACTGAAGCTTTCTTT
CDR3: CASSFSSGGVPNTEAFF
V: TRBV7-9
J: TRBJ1-1
size: NA
D: NA

DNA: TGTGCCAGTAGTATAGATCCCGGCAGGGGGCCCGATACGCAGTATTTT
CDR3: CASSIDPGRGPDTQYF
V: TRBV19
J: TRBJ2-3
size: NA
D: TRBD1

DNA: TGTGCCAGCTCACCACCGGCCCAGGGCGATCAGCCCCAGCATTTT
CDR3: CASSPPAQGDQPQHF
V: TRBV18
J: TRBJ1-5
size: once
D: NA

DNA: TGTGCCAGCAGGGACAGGGGGCAGGAGCCCCTCCACTTT
CDR3: CASRDRGQEPLHF
V: TRBV2
J: TRBJ1-6
size: NA
D: TRBD1

DNA: TGTGCCAGCAGCCATCAAACAGGGGTAACCTACGAGCAGTACTTC
CDR3: CASSHQTGVTYEQYF
V: TRBV14
J: TRBJ2-7
size: NA
D: TRBD1

DNA: TGTGCCAGCAGCTCCTCCTGGAGGGAGAATAATTCACCCCTCCACTTT
CDR3: CASSSSWRENNSPLHF
V: TRBV7-2
J: TRBJ1-6
size: NA
D: NA

DNA: TGTGCCAGCAGCAGGACACAGGGAAACAATGAGCAGTTCTTC
CDR3: CASSRTQGNNEQFF
V: TRBV7-2
J: TRBJ2-1
size: NA
D: NA

DNA: TGTGCCAGCAGCGTAACCGCCGGGACAGGGGGCGCGAATGAGCAGTTCTTC
CDR3: CASSVTAGTGGANEQFF
V: TRBV7-9
J: TRBJ2-1
size: NA
D: TRBD1

DNA: TGTGCCAGCAGCTCCGGGACTACAGGAGTACATGAGCAGTTCTTC
CDR3: CASSSGTTGVHEQFF
V: TRBV11-3
J: TRBJ2-1
size: NA
D: TRBD2

DNA: TGTGCCAGCAGCCGGGTAGGGGGCACTGAAGCTTTCTTT
CDR3: CASSRVGGTEAFF
V: TRBV6-4
J: TRBJ1-1
size: NA
D: NA

DNA: TGTGCCAGCAGCGTAGCGGGCGGGGGGAGCACAGATACGCAGTATTTT
CDR3: CASSVAGGGSTDTQYF
V: TRBV9
J: TRBJ2-3
size: NA
D: TRBD2

DNA: TGTGCCAGCTCAGCGAACTCAGGGGCCAACGTCCTGACTTTC
CDR3: CASSANSGANVLTF
V: TRBV18
J: TRBJ2-6
size: NA
D: NA

DNA: TGTGCCAGCAGTTTATCCTCTACGACTGAAGCTTTCTTT
CDR3: CASSLSSTTEAFF
V: TRBV27
J: TRBJ1-1
size: few
D: NA

DNA: TGTGCCATCAGTGATGGCGAGAACACTGAAGCTTTCTTT
CDR3: CAISDGENTEAFF
V: TRBV10-3
J: TRBJ1-1
size: once
D: NA

DNA: TGCGCCAGCAGCCAAGATCGGGCAGGGGGCACAGAGACCCAGTACTTC
CDR3: CASSQDRAGGTETQYF
V: TRBV4-1
J: TRBJ2-5
size: NA
D: TRBD1

DNA: TGTGCCAGCTTGAATAGAGCGGGGGGTCCTCCGGAGACCCAGTACTTC
CDR3: CASLNRAGGPPETQYF
V: TRBV7-2
J: TRBJ2-5
size: NA
D: TRBD2